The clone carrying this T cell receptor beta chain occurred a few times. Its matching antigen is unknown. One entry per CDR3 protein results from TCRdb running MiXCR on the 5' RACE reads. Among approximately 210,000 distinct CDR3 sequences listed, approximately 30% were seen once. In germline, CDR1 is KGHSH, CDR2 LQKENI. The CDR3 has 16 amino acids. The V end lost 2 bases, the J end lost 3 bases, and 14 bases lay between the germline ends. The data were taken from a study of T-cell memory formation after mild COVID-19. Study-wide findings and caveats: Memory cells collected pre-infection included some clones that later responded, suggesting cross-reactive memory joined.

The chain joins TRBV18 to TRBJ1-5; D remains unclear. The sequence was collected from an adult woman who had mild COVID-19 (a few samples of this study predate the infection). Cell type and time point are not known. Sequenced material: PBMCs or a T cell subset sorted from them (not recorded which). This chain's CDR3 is CASSPAERIDNQPQHF. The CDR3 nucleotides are TGTGCCAGCTCACCAGCGGAGAGGATCGACAATCAGCCCCAGCATTTT. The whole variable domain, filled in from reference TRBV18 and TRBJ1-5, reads NAGVMQNPRHLVRRRGQEARLRCSPMKGHSHVYWYRQLPEEGLKFMVYLQKENIIDESGMPKERFSAEFPKEGPSILRIQQVVRGDSAAYFCASSPAERIDNQPQHFGDGTRLSIL.